The 29 T cell receptor beta chains in this list originate from one sample, sequenced in a study of blood T cells in healthy people across ages. Primers used in a second PCR of about 6 to 11 cycles were a sample-barcoded 5' primer and a J-beta primer mix. Via MiXCR, TCRdb re-called the 5' RACE reads, giving one row per CDR3 protein. The sample has more than 1 million distinct CDR3 sequences; under 55% are singletons. The sequenced sample consisted of blood. All receptors come from a woman in her sixties or seventies in good health.

The rearrangement joins TRBV6-6 to TRBJ2-7; a weak D match, TRBD2 (6 bases). The end of the DNA aligns better with TRBJ2-5, so the J call may be wrong. This CDR3 is 14 amino acids long. Germline CDR1 MNHNY, CDR2 SVGAGI (reference sequence). DNA of the CDR3: TGTGCCAGCAGGGCGGGACTGAATATGGAGACCCAGTACTTC. Protein product: CASRAGLNMETQYF.

The V call is TRBV6-1, the J call TRBJ2-1; maybe TRBD1 (5 bases). The CDR3 totals 14 residues. Trimming took 2 bases from V and 4 from J, leaving 9 bases between them. Germline V gives CDR1 MNHNS, CDR2 SASEGT. The CDR3 DNA sequence: TGTGCCAGCAGTGAAAGGGGCAGGTACAATGAGCAGTTCTTC. The encoded protein is CASSERGRYNEQFF.

The rearrangement uses TRBV28 and TRBJ2-7, with 10 positions matching TRBD2. Germline trimming cut 6 bases from V and 2 bases from J; bases unmatched to any gene: 7. The germline V gene has CDR1 MDHEN and CDR2 SYDVKM. This CDR3 comprises 15 residues. CDR3 nucleotide sequence: TGTGCCAGCAGCCCCAGCGGGAGGGCCCCCTACGAGCAGTACTTC. Protein: CASSPSGRAPYEQYF. Based on the CDR3 plus reference TRBV28 and TRBJ2-7, the full variable domain is DVKVTQSSRYLVKRTGEKVFLECVQDMDHENMFWYRQDPGLGLRLIYFSYDVKMKEKGDIPEGYSVSREKKERFSLILESASTNQTSMYLCASSPSGRAPYEQYFGPGTRLTVT.

V is TRBV7-3 and J is TRBJ2-1; tentatively, D is TRBD1 (6 bases). The CDR3 sequence is 16 residues long. CDR1 SGHTA and CDR2 FQGTGA come from the germline V gene. Trimming took off 5 bases at V and 4 bases at J, with 18 bases between the two ends. CDR3 loop: CASSPYRRGTYNEQFF. The CDR3 DNA sequence: TGTGCCAGCAGCCCCTACCGTAGGGGGACGTACAATGAGCAGTTCTTC.

V is TRBV28 and J is TRBJ1-2; D not certain. Per germline, CDR1 MDHEN and CDR2 SYDVKM. The CDR3 sequence is 18 residues long. With 3 bases removed from V and 0 bases from J, the gap between germline ends came to 20 bases. CDR3 protein: CASSFGRGWSRTNYGYTF. CDR3 bases: TGTGCCAGCAGTTTTGGCAGAGGATGGTCTAGGACTAACTATGGCTACACCTTC.

The genes are TRBV5-5 and TRBJ2-7; no definite D call. From germline, CDR1 is SGHKS and CDR2 YYEKEE (reference sequence). The V end was cut by 0 bases, the J end by 2 bases, with 12 bases between. The CDR3 consists of 15 residues. CDR3 sequence reads: CASSLAGSFTYEQYF. The CDR3 coding sequence is TGTGCCAGCAGCTTGGCCGGCAGCTTTACCTACGAGCAGTACTTC.

This clonotype has only a few counts. This sequence joins TRBV2 and TRBJ2-3; D is uncertain. Germline CDR1 reads SNHLY; CDR2 reads FYNNEI. This CDR3 contains 15 residues. V was pared by 2 bases and J by 4 bases, with 13 bases between. CDR3 region: CASSEWQDPADTQYF. In nucleotides, the CDR3 is TGTGCCAGCAGTGAATGGCAGGATCCAGCAGATACGCAGTATTTT.

The V gene is TRBV28, the J gene TRBJ2-5; no definite D call. This CDR3 contains 13 residues. In germline, CDR1 is MDHEN, CDR2 SYDVKM. V lost 7 bases and J lost 11, with 20 bases in between. The CDR3 loop is CASTSHPDNEQYF. CDR3 nucleotides: TGTGCCAGCACCTCTCACCCCGACAATGAGCAGTACTTC.

The gene calls are TRBV9 and TRBJ2-1; TRBD1 matches 9 bases. The CDR3 is made up of 14 amino acids. Germline V lookup: CDR1 SGDLS, CDR2 YYNGEE. The V gene end was trimmed by 5 bases and the J gene end by 4 bases; junction bases not matched to a gene: 4. In DNA, the CDR3 is TGTGCCAGCAGTAGGGACAGGGTTTACAATGAGCAGTTCTTC. It is translated as CASSRDRVYNEQFF. Filled out from reference TRBV9 and TRBJ2-1, the complete variable domain reads DSGVTQTPKHLITATGQRVTLRCSPRSGDLSVYWYQQSLDQGLQFLIQYYNGEERAKGNILERFSAQQFPDLHSELNLSSLELGDSALYFCASSRDRVYNEQFFGPGTRLTVL.

The V and J genes are TRBV28 and TRBJ2-1; 7 nucleotides align to TRBD1. J lost 10 bases, V lost 4 bases, and 4 bases had no gene match. This CDR3 spans 12 amino acids. Germline V gene data show CDR1 as MDHEN and CDR2 as SYDVKM. The CDR3 DNA reads TGTGCCAGCAGTTCCCGGACAGGAGAGCAGTTCTTC. It translates to CASSSRTGEQFF.

The chain carries TRBV5-1 and TRBJ2-1, with a weak D call TRBD1 (5 bases). The CDR3 has 14 residues. The V gene's germline CDR1 is SGHRS and CDR2 YFSETQ. Trimming shortened V by 1 base and J by 6 bases, and 11 bases separated the two germline ends. The DNA of the CDR3 is TGCGCCAGCAGCTTGAAATCACAGGTCAATGAGCAGTTCTTC. Its protein is CASSLKSQVNEQFF.

This clonotype was observed a single time. The genes are TRBV7-3 and TRBJ2-3; D is tentatively TRBD1 or TRBD2 (5 bases each). Germline CDR1 SGHTA, CDR2 FQGTGA. V gave up 5 bases and J gave up 0 bases, with 15 bases separating them. There are 16 residues in the CDR3. Written as DNA, the CDR3 is TGTGCCAGCAGCCCTAGGGTGGGGACCAGCACAGATACGCAGTATTTT. This translates into CASSPRVGTSTDTQYF.

As to this clonotype: Its ends do not fully match the called genes, so a read error is possible. The chain combines TRBV5-6 with TRBJ2-4; tentative D call: TRBD1 (5 bases). The V gene's germline CDR1 is SGHDT and CDR2 YYEEEE. This CDR3 is built from 16 residues. The CDR3 DNA reads as TGTGCCAGCAGCTGGGGCGCTTTGGGCACCAAAAACAGTCAGTACTTC. It translates to CASSWGALGTKNSQYF.

This clonotype was seen more than once but under ten times. The rearrangement links TRBV25-1 to TRBJ2-7, with D possibly TRBD1 on 5 matching bases. V lost 4 bases, J lost 2 bases, and 12 bases lay in between. The CDR3 contains 14 residues. Germline V lookup: CDR1 MGHDK, CDR2 SYGVNS. CDR3 nucleotides: TGTGCCAGCAGTGTTCAGGGTGCAACCTACGAGCAGTACTTC. As protein: CASSVQGATYEQYF.

This clonotype is a singleton in its sample. The chain joins TRBV5-6 to TRBJ2-2, with 12 bases identical to TRBD2. This CDR3 contains 15 residues. CDR1 is SGHDT and CDR2 is YYEEEE in the germline V gene. Germline trimming cut 3 bases from V and 5 bases from J; bases unmatched to any gene: 2. For the CDR3, the DNA is TGTGCCAGCAGCTCGACTAGCGGGAGAACCGGGGAGCTGTTTTTT. Translating gives CASSSTSGRTGELFF.

This sequence joins TRBV20-1 and TRBJ2-7; 9 bases line up with TRBD1. V dropped 3 bases and J dropped 3; count of bases not matched to a gene: 3. This CDR3 comprises 13 residues. Germline CDR1 DFQATT, CDR2 SNEGSKA (reference sequence). The CDR3 nucleotides read TGCAGTGCTAGTGGGGACAGGGTCTACGAGCAGTACTTC. This gives the protein CSASGDRVYEQYF.

This clonotype was picked up a small number of times. The J gene is TRBJ2-5, the V gene TRBV20-1; the match to TRBD2 covers 7 bases. With 1 base clipped from V and 0 bases from J, the junction kept 8 bases outside the gene matches. The V gene's germline CDR1 is DFQATT and CDR2 SNEGSKA (reference sequence). The CDR3 is 16 amino acids. The CDR3 loop is CSARGAGSGYQETQYF. CDR3 coding DNA: TGCAGTGCTAGAGGAGCGGGGAGCGGGTACCAAGAGACCCAGTACTTC.

V and J are TRBV20-1 and TRBJ2-1, with D possibly TRBD1 on 7 matching bases. The V end lost 8 bases, the J end lost 0 bases, and 14 bases lay between the germline ends. Germline V CDR1 and CDR2: DFQATT, SNEGSKA (reference sequence). The CDR3 has 14 amino acids. The CDR3 nucleotides read TGCAGTTCAAGGAGGGGGCCCTCCTACAATGAGCAGTTCTTC. This encodes CSSRRGPSYNEQFF.

V is TRBV29-1 and J is TRBJ2-3, with a tentative D call TRBD1 (6 bases). The CDR3 runs 14 residues. Trimming removed 3 bases from V and 3 bases from J, with 13 bases in between. CDR1 and CDR2 from the germline V gene are SQVTM and ANQGSEA. CDR3 in DNA: TGCAGCGTTGACCTACAGGGCGGGACAGATACGCAGTATTTT. This translates into CSVDLQGGTDTQYF.

This chain joins TRBV27 and TRBJ2-5; TRBD2 agrees at 11 bases. Germline-derived CDR1 and CDR2 are MNHEY and SMNVEV (reference sequence). The V segment lost 2 bases and the J segment 5 bases; nucleotides outside the gene matches: 7. The CDR3 is 16 amino acids. This CDR3 is CASSLGLAGGSETQYF. In DNA form, the CDR3 reads TGTGCCAGCAGTTTAGGGCTAGCGGGGGGCTCGGAGACCCAGTACTTC.

This chain connects TRBV18 to TRBJ2-5; D possibly corresponds to TRBD1 (6 bases). The CDR3 is 16 residues long. From germline, CDR1 is KGHSH and CDR2 LQKENI. Trimming shortened V by 5 bases and J by 2 bases, and 18 bases separated the two germline ends. CDR3: CASSIRQANTQETQYF. The CDR3 nucleotides read TGTGCCAGCTCAATACGACAGGCGAACACTCAAGAGACCCAGTACTTC.

This clonotype was seen repeatedly, ten times or more. The V call is TRBV10-3, the J call TRBJ2-3, with 12 bases lining up with TRBD2. The CDR3 runs to 13 residues. Germline CDR1 and CDR2: ENHRY and SYGVKD. The V segment lost 7 bases and the J segment 5 bases; nucleotides outside the gene matches: 1. CDR3 coding DNA: TGTGCCATCAAGACTAGCGGGAGAGATACGCAGTATTTT. As protein: CAIKTSGRDTQYF.

CDR3 bases: TGTGCCAGCAGTCTTTCGGCCGGGACAGGGGACACTGAAGCTTTCTTT. Translation: CASSLSAGTGDTEAFF. The chain combines TRBV3-1 with TRBJ1-1; 10 nucleotides match TRBD1. The germline V gene encodes CDR1 LGHDT and CDR2 YNNKEL (reference sequence). With V trimmed by 6 bases and J by 3 bases, 10 bases remained unmatched. This CDR3 has 16 residues.

The chain links TRBV13 to TRBJ2-1, with TRBD2 matching 13 bases. The germline V gene encodes CDR1 PRHDT and CDR2 FYEKMQ (reference sequence). The V gene end was trimmed by 4 bases and the J gene end by 10 bases; junction bases not matched to a gene: 7. This CDR3 is 15 amino acids long. The CDR3 spells CASSSGLAGVREQFF. As DNA, the CDR3 is TGTGCCAGCAGCTCCGGACTAGCGGGAGTTAGGGAGCAGTTCTTC.

About this clonotype: A much larger clone differs from this one at a single base, so this may be a read error. V usage is TRBV5-1 and J usage is TRBJ2-5; 10 bases are shared with TRBD2. After removal of 4 bases from V and 11 bases from J, the junction contained 14 bases not matched to a gene. Germline CDR1 SGHRS, CDR2 YFSETQ. This CDR3 has 15 amino acids. The CDR3: CASSPGLALSDEQYF. DNA of the CDR3: TGCGCCAGCAGCCCGGGACTAGCGCTTTCGGATGAGCAGTACTTC.

The rearrangement links TRBV9 to TRBJ2-3, with TRBD2 identical over 9 bases. Germline CDR1 reads SGDLS; CDR2 reads YYNGEE. The trim removed 0 bases at V and 5 bases at J, leaving 7 bases unmatched. CDR3 length: 16 residues. The CDR3 reads CASSVVSSGKVDTQYF. The CDR3 region has the DNA TGTGCCAGCAGCGTAGTGTCTAGCGGGAAGGTAGATACGCAGTATTTT.

The chain recombines TRBV13 with TRBJ2-5; tentative D call: TRBD1 (5 bases). Germline assignment: CDR1 PRHDT and CDR2 FYEKMQ (reference sequence). The CDR3 loop spans 16 amino acids. The ends were cut back, 5 bases at V and 5 bases at J, with 21 bases in the middle. The DNA for the CDR3 is TGTGCCAGCAGCCAGAGACAGCGACACATAGGGGAGACCCAGTACTTC. Translation: CASSQRQRHIGETQYF.

This clonotype appeared a few times. V and J are TRBV28 and TRBJ2-5, with 10 bases lining up with TRBD2. The end of the DNA aligns better with TRBJ2-7, so the J call may be wrong. Per germline, CDR1 MDHEN and CDR2 SYDVKM. The CDR3 is made up of 15 amino acids. CDR3 nucleotides: TGTGCCAGCAGTCCCGCCGGGACTAGCGTTTACGAGCAGTACTTC. Residues: CASSPAGTSVYEQYF.

The sample holds a few counts of this clonotype. The chain links TRBV6-2 or TRBV6-3 to TRBJ2-7, with D possibly being TRBD2 (5 bases). V lost 9 bases and J lost 5, with 14 bases in between. The CDR3 spans 12 residues. Germline CDR1 and CDR2: MNHEY and SVGEGT. The CDR3 bases are TGTGCCAGTGGGAGAGGTAGTAACGAGCAGTACTTC. This gives the protein CASGRGSNEQYF.